This is a list of T cell receptor beta chains from one sample in a study of T cell responses to AZD1222 COVID-19 vaccine. The data were produced by immunoSEQ multiplex PCR, yet TCRdb's version contains in-frame clones alone and is incomplete. The repertoire includes around 160,000 clones, 94% of them detected once, and about 4.6% sits in the top ten. Here the sequenced sample was peripheral blood, taken 28 days after the second AZD1222 dose. These receptors all stem from an adult who received the AZD1222 COVID-19 vaccine. CDR3s include the opening cysteine and the closing phenylalanine or tryptophan. Fields, in order: D gene, clone size, V gene, J gene, CDR3 DNA, CDR3 protein. The D gene is left open where the match is weak. Size tells how often a clone was seen (once, few, many) or the class of an expanded clone, and some rows leave it out.

d_gene: TRBD2; abundance: NA; v_gene: TRBV6-2/TRBV6-3; j_gene: TRBJ2-1; CDR3nt: TGTGCCAGCAGTTACCTTGGACTAGCGAACAATGAGCAGTTCTTC; CDR3aa: CASSYLGLANNEQFF
d_gene: TRBD1; abundance: NA; v_gene: TRBV28; j_gene: TRBJ2-1; CDR3nt: TGTGCCAGCAGTTTTACAGGGGTCACCTTGTTCTTC; CDR3aa: CASSFTGVTLFF
d_gene: TRBD2; abundance: NA; v_gene: TRBV7-2; j_gene: TRBJ2-7; CDR3nt: TGTGCCAGCAGCTTGACTAGCGCAGGACCCTACGAGCAGTACTTC; CDR3aa: CASSLTSAGPYEQYF
d_gene: TRBD2; abundance: NA; v_gene: TRBV9; j_gene: TRBJ2-3; CDR3nt: TGTGCCAGCAGCATTTCAGCGGGAGAGAGTACGCAGTATTTT; CDR3aa: CASSISAGESTQYF
d_gene: NA; abundance: NA; v_gene: TRBV7-2; j_gene: TRBJ1-2; CDR3nt: TGTGCCAGCACGGGAGGGGGAGAAGGCTACACCTTC; CDR3aa: CASTGGGEGYTF
d_gene: NA; abundance: NA; v_gene: TRBV7-8; j_gene: TRBJ2-5; CDR3nt: TGTGCCAGCAGCTCAGGCAGAGCTACAGGGTGGCGGGGGGAGACCCAGTACTTC; CDR3aa: CASSSGRATGWRGETQYF
d_gene: NA; abundance: NA; v_gene: TRBV2; j_gene: TRBJ2-6; CDR3nt: TGTGCCACCCCTCAGGGGAGGAGCTCTGGGGCCAACGTCCTGACTTTC; CDR3aa: CATPQGRSSGANVLTF
d_gene: NA; abundance: NA; v_gene: TRBV28; j_gene: TRBJ1-6; CDR3nt: TGTGCCAGCAGTATGAGACAGAGATCTAATTCACCCCTCCACTTT; CDR3aa: CASSMRQRSNSPLHF
d_gene: NA; abundance: NA; v_gene: TRBV6-5; j_gene: TRBJ1-3; CDR3nt: TGTGCCAGCAGTTCAGGGATTTCCATATATTTT; CDR3aa: CASSSGISIYF
d_gene: NA; abundance: NA; v_gene: TRBV6-5; j_gene: TRBJ1-3; CDR3nt: TGTGCCAGCAGGAACCATTTGGGCACTGGAAACACCATATATTTT; CDR3aa: CASRNHLGTGNTIYF
d_gene: NA; abundance: NA; v_gene: TRBV21-1; j_gene: TRBJ2-7; CDR3nt: TGTGCCAGCGTAGGGCACTTCGCCATTCGTAATGCTTACGAGCAGTACTTC; CDR3aa: CASVGHFAIRNAYEQYF
d_gene: NA; abundance: NA; v_gene: TRBV19; j_gene: TRBJ1-5; CDR3nt: TGTGCCAGTGCCCACCGAACTGGCCCAGCCAGCAATCAGCCCCAGCATTTT; CDR3aa: CASAHRTGPASNQPQHF
d_gene: TRBD1; abundance: NA; v_gene: TRBV3-1/TRBV3-2; j_gene: TRBJ1-3; CDR3nt: TGTGCCAGCAGCCAAGTTGAGGGACAGGGAAAACATTTT; CDR3aa: CASSQVEGQGKHF
d_gene: NA; abundance: NA; v_gene: TRBV5-1; j_gene: TRBJ2-3; CDR3nt: TGCGCCAGCAGCTTGGGGGGGTACACAGATACGCAGTATTTT; CDR3aa: CASSLGGYTDTQYF
d_gene: TRBD1; abundance: NA; v_gene: TRBV7-8; j_gene: TRBJ2-7; CDR3nt: TGTGCCAGCAGCTTAGTCCGTATCCCGAGACAGGGAACCTACGAGCAGTACTTC; CDR3aa: CASSLVRIPRQGTYEQYF
d_gene: NA; abundance: once; v_gene: TRBV27; j_gene: TRBJ2-1; CDR3nt: TGTGCCAGCAGTTTATCGATGGCAGACTTCAATGAGCAGTTCTTC; CDR3aa: CASSLSMADFNEQFF
d_gene: TRBD2; abundance: NA; v_gene: TRBV5-1; j_gene: TRBJ2-2; CDR3nt: TGCGCCAGCAGCTTGGTAGCGGGAGCGAACACCGGGGAGCTGTTTTTT; CDR3aa: CASSLVAGANTGELFF
d_gene: TRBD1; abundance: NA; v_gene: TRBV3-1/TRBV3-2; j_gene: TRBJ1-1; CDR3nt: TGTGCCAGCAGACGACAGGGAACAGGGTTGAGCACTGAAGCTTTCTTT; CDR3aa: CASRRQGTGLSTEAFF
d_gene: TRBD1; abundance: NA; v_gene: TRBV25-1; j_gene: TRBJ2-1; CDR3nt: TGTGCCAGCAGTTCGGACAGGGGGCAAAATGAGCAGTTCTTC; CDR3aa: CASSSDRGQNEQFF
d_gene: NA; abundance: NA; v_gene: TRBV5-1; j_gene: TRBJ2-1; CDR3nt: TGCGCCAGCAGCTTGTCCACGGACAATGAGCAGTTCTTC; CDR3aa: CASSLSTDNEQFF
d_gene: NA; abundance: NA; v_gene: TRBV11-2; j_gene: TRBJ2-7; CDR3nt: TGTGCCAGCAGCCCGGGTTATGGGCAGTACTTC; CDR3aa: CASSPGYGQYF
d_gene: TRBD2; abundance: NA; v_gene: TRBV29-1; j_gene: TRBJ2-1; CDR3nt: TGCAGCGTTGCAAGACTAGCGGGAGAGGAGTTCTTC; CDR3aa: CSVARLAGEEFF
d_gene: TRBD2; abundance: NA; v_gene: TRBV19; j_gene: TRBJ2-7; CDR3nt: TGTGCCAGTAGCCGGACTAGCGGGAGTAAGTACGAGCAGTACTTC; CDR3aa: CASSRTSGSKYEQYF
d_gene: TRBD1; abundance: NA; v_gene: TRBV2; j_gene: TRBJ1-2; CDR3nt: TGTGCCAGCAGTCCCAAGACAGGGGGAAACTATGGCTACACCTTC; CDR3aa: CASSPKTGGNYGYTF
d_gene: TRBD1; abundance: NA; v_gene: TRBV6-5; j_gene: TRBJ1-2; CDR3nt: TGTGCCAGCAGTTACTCGGACAGGGAGTACTCTGGCTACACCTTC; CDR3aa: CASSYSDREYSGYTF
d_gene: TRBD2; abundance: NA; v_gene: TRBV12-5; j_gene: TRBJ2-1; CDR3nt: TGTGCTAGTGGTTTGGCGAAAACAGGACTAGCGGGAGAGGATGAGCAGTTCTTC; CDR3aa: CASGLAKTGLAGEDEQFF
d_gene: NA; abundance: NA; v_gene: TRBV19; j_gene: TRBJ1-5; CDR3nt: TGTGCCAGTACCACACACAGAAACCGCAATCAGCCCCAGCATTTT; CDR3aa: CASTTHRNRNQPQHF
d_gene: TRBD1; abundance: few; v_gene: TRBV27; j_gene: TRBJ1-4; CDR3nt: TGTGCCAGCAGCCGCAGCCCGGGACAGGGGAATGAAAAACTGTTTTTT; CDR3aa: CASSRSPGQGNEKLFF
d_gene: NA; abundance: NA; v_gene: TRBV5-5; j_gene: TRBJ1-5; CDR3nt: TGTGCCAGCAGCTTGGGGTGGACGGCTACCCAGCATTTT; CDR3aa: CASSLGWTATQHF
d_gene: NA; abundance: few; v_gene: TRBV19; j_gene: TRBJ1-4; CDR3nt: TGTGCCAGTGGTATACAAACAACTAATGAAAAACTGTTTTTT; CDR3aa: CASGIQTTNEKLFF
d_gene: NA; abundance: few; v_gene: TRBV30; j_gene: TRBJ2-7; CDR3nt: TGTGCCTGGAAGGGGACTTCCTACGAGCAGTACTTC; CDR3aa: CAWKGTSYEQYF
d_gene: NA; abundance: NA; v_gene: TRBV27; j_gene: TRBJ2-5; CDR3nt: TGCGCCAGCACCGGGGAGGACGGAGAGACCCAGTACTTC; CDR3aa: CASTGEDGETQYF
d_gene: NA; abundance: NA; v_gene: TRBV14; j_gene: TRBJ2-5; CDR3nt: TGTGCCAGCAGCCAAGATCTGATAGAGACCCAGTACTTC; CDR3aa: CASSQDLIETQYF
d_gene: TRBD1; abundance: NA; v_gene: TRBV6-2/TRBV6-3; j_gene: TRBJ2-1; CDR3nt: TGTGCCAGCAGTTACTCGATGGACAGGGTTGGCTACAATGAGCAGTTCTTC; CDR3aa: CASSYSMDRVGYNEQFF
d_gene: NA; abundance: NA; v_gene: TRBV6-5; j_gene: TRBJ1-3; CDR3nt: TGTGCCAGCAGTTATACTTGGGGATCTGGAAACACCATATATTTT; CDR3aa: CASSYTWGSGNTIYF
d_gene: NA; abundance: NA; v_gene: TRBV19; j_gene: TRBJ2-3; CDR3nt: TGTGCCAGTAGTTCCTGGGGTAGCACAGATACGCAGTATTTT; CDR3aa: CASSSWGSTDTQYF
d_gene: NA; abundance: once; v_gene: TRBV7-2; j_gene: TRBJ2-2; CDR3nt: TGTGCCAGCAGCCCCCGCGGGATTACCGTTACGAACACCGGGGAGCTGTTTTTT; CDR3aa: CASSPRGITVTNTGELFF
d_gene: NA; abundance: NA; v_gene: TRBV19; j_gene: TRBJ2-1; CDR3nt: TGTGCCTCAAAGGAACAGCCCCAACAAAGGGGTATTGAGCAGTTCTTC; CDR3aa: CASKEQPQQRGIEQFF
d_gene: TRBD1; abundance: NA; v_gene: TRBV4-3; j_gene: TRBJ2-7; CDR3nt: TGCGCCAGCAGCCAAGATGGGACAGGGGCCTACGAGCAGTACTTC; CDR3aa: CASSQDGTGAYEQYF
d_gene: NA; abundance: NA; v_gene: TRBV15; j_gene: TRBJ1-1; CDR3nt: TGTGCCACCAGCCTCCCGGGGCAGCTTGTGGCCACTGAAGCTTTCTTT; CDR3aa: CATSLPGQLVATEAFF
d_gene: NA; abundance: NA; v_gene: TRBV28; j_gene: TRBJ1-1; CDR3nt: TGTGCCAGCAGTTTAGGTTCCCTGAACACTGAAGCTTTCTTT; CDR3aa: CASSLGSLNTEAFF
d_gene: TRBD1; abundance: NA; v_gene: TRBV29-1; j_gene: TRBJ1-1; CDR3nt: TGCAGCGTCCCACCGGGACAGGGGTTTCGGGGGAACACTGAAGCTTTCTTT; CDR3aa: CSVPPGQGFRGNTEAFF
d_gene: NA; abundance: NA; v_gene: TRBV19; j_gene: TRBJ1-4; CDR3nt: TGTGCCAGTAGTATCCCGGGAAGGATTGCAACTAATGAAAAACTGTTTTTT; CDR3aa: CASSIPGRIATNEKLFF
d_gene: NA; abundance: NA; v_gene: TRBV6-2/TRBV6-3; j_gene: TRBJ1-6; CDR3nt: TGTGCCAGCAGTTACTCGGCTGTCCTCCACTTT; CDR3aa: CASSYSAVLHF
d_gene: TRBD2; abundance: NA; v_gene: TRBV5-1; j_gene: TRBJ2-7; CDR3nt: TGCGCCAGCAGCTTGGGCCGGGGGGAACCCACCTCCTACGAGCAGTACTTC; CDR3aa: CASSLGRGEPTSYEQYF
d_gene: NA; abundance: few; v_gene: TRBV18; j_gene: TRBJ2-7; CDR3nt: TGTGCCAGCTCACCACCTCGTGGCGCGGCTAACTACGAGCAGTACTTC; CDR3aa: CASSPPRGAANYEQYF
d_gene: TRBD1; abundance: NA; v_gene: TRBV7-9; j_gene: TRBJ1-6; CDR3nt: TGTGCCAGCAGCATAAAACAGGGGTTCTTTAATTCACCCCTCCACTTT; CDR3aa: CASSIKQGFFNSPLHF
d_gene: NA; abundance: NA; v_gene: TRBV7-8; j_gene: TRBJ2-1; CDR3nt: TGTGCCAGCAGCTTAGGCAGGCTAGAGATAAATGAGCAGTTCTTC; CDR3aa: CASSLGRLEINEQFF
d_gene: NA; abundance: NA; v_gene: TRBV9; j_gene: TRBJ2-5; CDR3nt: TGTGCCAGCAGCGTAGACGGGGGGCGGTGGTCGAAAGAGACCCAGTACTTC; CDR3aa: CASSVDGGRWSKETQYF
d_gene: TRBD1; abundance: NA; v_gene: TRBV29-1; j_gene: TRBJ1-2; CDR3nt: TGCAGCGTTGGCCCACTTAGGGGGCTCGGATATGGCTACACCTTC; CDR3aa: CSVGPLRGLGYGYTF
d_gene: NA; abundance: NA; v_gene: TRBV7-2; j_gene: TRBJ2-7; CDR3nt: TGTGCCAGCAGCTTAGCGCTTGTCGCGGGCGAGCAGTACTTC; CDR3aa: CASSLALVAGEQYF
d_gene: NA; abundance: NA; v_gene: TRBV6-5; j_gene: TRBJ2-5; CDR3nt: TGTGCCAGCACCGCTAGAGGGGGGCCCCAAGAGACCCAGTACTTC; CDR3aa: CASTARGGPQETQYF
d_gene: NA; abundance: NA; v_gene: TRBV20-1; j_gene: TRBJ2-7; CDR3nt: TGCAGTGCTAGTGGGACGGTGAGCTCCTACGAGCAGTACTTC; CDR3aa: CSASGTVSSYEQYF